These 22 T cell receptor beta chains came from one sample sequenced in a study of blood T cell repertoires in COVID-19. Produced via immunoSEQ multiplex PCR; TCRdb's table is partial and in-frame only. The table has a few hundred thousand clones, 89% seen once. Sequencing used peripheral blood. The receptors derive from a man aged 18-30 years who had recovered from COVID-19.

The V call is TRBV19, the J call TRBJ2-5; D is unclear. This CDR3 is 12 amino acids long. Trimming left V 5 bases short and J 1 base short, with 5 bases between. Germline CDR1 and CDR2: LNHDA and SQIVND (reference sequence). As DNA, the CDR3 is TGTGCCAGTAGTGGGCCCCAAGAGACCCAGTACTTC. Translating it yields CASSGPQETQYF.

The rearrangement joins TRBV2 to TRBJ1-1; D perhaps matches TRBD1 (6 bases). The CDR3 is 15 amino acids. Deletions cut 6 bases from V and 5 bases from J, with 19 bases between. CDR1 is SNHLY, CDR2 FYNNEI, per germline. The CDR3 DNA reads as TGTGCCAGCAGGAGGACAGCTGATTTGGGGACTGAAGCTTTCTTT. This encodes CASRRTADLGTEAFF. Full variable domain (rest looked up from reference TRBV2 and TRBJ1-1): EPEVTQTPSHQVTQMGQEVILRCVPISNHLYFYWYRQILGQKVEFLVSFYNNEISEKSEIFDDQFSVERPDGSNFTLKIRSTKLEDSAMYFCASRRTADLGTEAFFGQGTRLTVV.

The CDR3 here is CASSPSLADTYEQYF. The CDR3 DNA follows: TGTGCCAGCAGCCCCTCCCTAGCCGACACCTACGAGCAGTACTTC. The chain links TRBV4-2 to TRBJ2-7; D is perhaps TRBD2 (5 bases). The germline gives CDR1 LGHNA, CDR2 YNFKEQ. The CDR3 is 15 residues long. The ends were cut back, 4 bases at V and 2 bases at J, with 15 bases in the middle.

The chain links TRBV7-9 to TRBJ1-1, with no clear D. Germline loops: CDR1 SEHNR, CDR2 FQNEAQ (reference sequence). The CDR3 sequence is 14 residues long. The V gene lost 2 bases and the J gene lost 1 base, with 8 bases spanning the gap. CDR3 residues: CASSLPFGNTEAFF. CDR3 DNA: TGTGCCAGCAGCTTACCGTTCGGGAACACTGAAGCTTTCTTT.

This clone was found once. This chain links TRBV6-5 with TRBJ1-6; D unclear. Germline V CDR1 and CDR2: MNHEY, SVGAGI. V lost 1 base, J lost 10 bases, and 14 bases lay in between. There are 15 residues in the CDR3. The CDR3 sequence: CASSYWSRTESPLHF. The DNA of the CDR3 is TGTGCCAGCAGTTACTGGTCCCGAACGGAGTCACCCCTCCACTTT.

Details on this clone: Within the sample, other DNA sequences also encode this same CDR3. The V and J genes are TRBV5-1 and TRBJ1-1; 7 nucleotides match TRBD1. Germline V lookup: CDR1 SGHRS, CDR2 YFSETQ. V lost 0 bases and J lost 4; bases outside the gene matches: 3. The CDR3 is 14 residues long. The CDR3 coding sequence is TGCGCCAGCAGCTTGGGACAGGGAGGCACTGAAGCTTTCTTT. Encoded protein: CASSLGQGGTEAFF.

The chain employs TRBV6-6 and TRBJ1-3; D gene uncertain. This CDR3 comprises 14 residues. V was shortened by 0 bases and J by 0 bases, with 3 bases between the two germline ends. Germline CDR1 and CDR2: MNHNY and SVGAGI (reference sequence). The CDR3 DNA reads as TGTGCCAGCAGTTACTCGAGCTCTGGAAACACCATATATTTT. This codes for CASSYSSSGNTIYF.

A word on this clone: A read error may account for a junction end that differs from germline. The chain couples TRBV7-7 to TRBJ2-1; 12 positions match TRBD2. CDR3 size: 16 residues. Germline V lookup: CDR1 SSHAT, CDR2 FNYEAQ (reference sequence). The CDR3 DNA reads as TGTGCTAGCAGCTTAGCGACTAGCGGGGGATACAATGAGCAGTTCTTC. Its translation: CASSLATSGGYNEQFF.

The V gene is TRBV6-5, the J gene TRBJ1-1, with D unresolved. This CDR3 region has 13 residues. V lost 2 bases, J lost 5 bases, and 9 bases lay in between. Looked up from germline, CDR1 is MNHEY and CDR2 is SVGAGI. In DNA, the CDR3 is TGTGCCAGCAGTTACACGGGTCGAACTGAAGCTTTCTTT. This gives the protein CASSYTGRTEAFF.

V and J are TRBV24-1 and TRBJ2-7; D is possibly TRBD1 (6 bases). The CDR3 length is 13 residues. Germline values: CDR1 KGHDR, CDR2 SFDVKD. V was clipped by 7 bases and J by 10 bases, with 19 bases between them. The CDR3 protein is CATSTGPGTVQYF. The CDR3 DNA follows: TGTGCCACCAGCACAGGGCCTGGAACAGTACAGTACTTC.

The chain recombines TRBV6-5 with TRBJ1-1, with 8 positions matching TRBD1. V was clipped by 4 bases and J by 1 base; unmatched bases: 2. This CDR3 region has 14 residues. Per the germline V gene, CDR1 is MNHEY and CDR2 is SVGAGI. The CDR3 DNA sequence: TGTGCCAGCAGTTCCGGGACAGGGAACACTGAAGCTTTCTTT. Its translation is CASSSGTGNTEAFF.

The V and J genes are TRBV5-1 and TRBJ1-1; a possible D gene is TRBD1 (6 bases). CDR1 and CDR2 (germline): SGHRS, YFSETQ. V lost 0 bases and J lost 7, with 28 bases in between. The CDR3 runs to 19 residues. In DNA, the CDR3 is TGCGCCAGCAGCTTGGCCCCTCTAAGCCAGGGGTTAGGGATCAATGAAGCTTTCTTT. Residues: CASSLAPLSQGLGINEAFF.

The rearrangement links TRBV15 to TRBJ2-7; D call uncertain. Germline CDR1 is LNHNV and CDR2 is YYDKDF (reference sequence). The CDR3 has 13 amino acids. V was cut by 2 bases and J by 2 bases, with 7 bases left in between. The CDR3 here is CATSRQATYEQYF. In nucleotides, the CDR3 is TGTGCCACCAGCAGACAGGCCACCTACGAGCAGTACTTC.

CDR3 sequence: CASTVVSSGTEAFF. Here the CDR3 DNA reads TGTGCCAGCACGGTCGTTTCTTCGGGCACTGAAGCTTTCTTT. The J gene is TRBJ1-1, the V gene TRBV6-5; D is undetermined. With 7 bases removed from V and 4 bases from J, the gap between germline ends came to 16 bases. There are 14 residues in the CDR3. Germline CDR1 reads MNHEY; CDR2 reads SVGAGI.

V is TRBV2 and J is TRBJ2-7; 9 nucleotides align to TRBD2. After removal of 8 bases from V and 5 bases from J, the junction contained 10 bases not matched to a gene. The CDR3 consists of 14 residues. Germline V gene sequence: CDR1 SNHLY, CDR2 FYNNEI. The CDR3 coding sequence is TGTGCCAGCGGCGGGAGGGGGGGCGGACACGAGCAGTACTTC. This translates into CASGGRGGGHEQYF.

The rearrangement uses TRBV2 and TRBJ1-2; no firm D call. V lost 1 base, J lost 6 bases, and 12 bases lay in between. Germline V CDR1 and CDR2: SNHLY, FYNNEI. This CDR3 is built from 14 residues. The CDR3: CASSEVVGVHGYTF. CDR3 bases: TGTGCCAGCAGTGAAGTGGTCGGGGTACATGGCTACACCTTC.

The chain combines TRBV7-3 with TRBJ1-1; 8 bases agree with TRBD1. Germline CDR1 reads SGHTA; CDR2 reads FQGTGA. This CDR3 is built from 15 residues. The V and J ends lost 5 bases and 0 bases, in that order; junction bases with no gene match: 5. CDR3 region: CASSQGTGVNTEAFF. The DNA of the CDR3 is TGTGCCAGCAGCCAAGGGACAGGAGTGAACACTGAAGCTTTCTTT.

V and J are TRBV28 and TRBJ2-5; D is undetermined. The CDR3 length is 14 residues. Trimming took 1 base from V and 0 from J, leaving 6 bases between them. CDR1 MDHEN and CDR2 SYDVKM come from the germline V gene. CDR3 loop: CASSLSGYQETQYF. The CDR3 bases are TGTGCCAGCAGTTTATCTGGCTACCAAGAGACCCAGTACTTC.

This sequence joins TRBV30 and TRBJ2-1; 7 bases agree with TRBD2. After removal of 2 bases from V and 5 bases from J, the junction contained 12 bases not matched to a gene. The CDR3 spans 16 residues. Germline CDR1 and CDR2: GTSNPN and SVGIG (reference sequence). For the CDR3, the DNA is TGTGCCTGGAGTCTCTCCCGCGGGAGTATCGACAATGAGCAGTTCTTC. Its protein product is CAWSLSRGSIDNEQFF.

The gene calls are TRBV12-2 and TRBJ1-5; the table's D call TRBD1 went unverified against the DNA. TRBV12-2 is an annotated pseudogene. The CDR3 runs to 15 residues. CDR3 sequence (DNA): TGTGCAAGTCGCTTTACCCGGGACAGGGGACAGCCCCAGCATTTT. This encodes CASRFTRDRGQPQHF.

The chain joins TRBV12-3 or TRBV12-4 to TRBJ2-2, with D possibly TRBD2 on 6 matching bases. Trimming stripped 5 bases from V and 7 bases from J, with 11 bases between. This CDR3 is built from 13 residues. CDR3 residues: CASSTLGGGELFF. DNA for the CDR3: TGTGCCAGCAGTACCCTGGGGGGCGGGGAGCTGTTTTTT.

The V call is TRBV7-9, the J call TRBJ2-5; no clear D gene. Germline values: CDR1 SEHNR, CDR2 FQNEAQ (reference sequence). The CDR3 extends over 15 amino acids. Trimming took 5 bases from V and 0 from J, leaving 13 bases between them. In nucleotides, the CDR3 is TGTGCCAGCAGCCCCCAGGATGGGCACCAAGAGACCCAGTACTTC. Translation gives CASSPQDGHQETQYF.